This T cell receptor (beta chain) was obtained from a study of tumor and adjacent non-tumor tissue in lung cancer. Study details: Some 4.1 million productive TCRbeta reads were obtained per sample on average.

Study-level points and caveats: Higher tumor TCR diversity was associated with shorter survival.

This CDR3 comprises 15 residues. Germline V gene lookup returns CDR1 MNHEY and CDR2 SVGAGI. This sample's RNA came from whole unsorted tissue. Concerning this clonotype itself: Antigen specificity is unknown. One end of the junction varies from germline; a read error may be responsible.

A modified ARM-PCR protocol with three rounds of nested PCR amplified TCRbeta. One entry per CDR3 protein, called by TCRdb with MiXCR from the multiplex PCR reads. The sample lists approximately 120,000 distinct CDR3 sequences; roughly 75% were seen once. Sequencing was performed on lung tumor tissue. The chain uses TRBV6-5 and TRBJ2-5, with 7 bases lining up with TRBD2. The clonotype originates from a woman aged 60-70 years with non-small cell lung cancer. CDR3 protein: CASNYSGWGGETQYF. CDR3 nucleotides: TGTGCCAGCAATTACTCAGGGTGGGGGGGTGAGACCCAGTACTTC.